These T cell receptor beta chains were read from a single sample in a study of blood T cell repertoires in COVID-19. Using immunoSEQ multiplex PCR, the repertoire was profiled, and TCRdb retains in-frame clones only, with some absent. The data hold some 48,000 clones, with about 92% observed a single time. Input material: peripheral blood. All receptors derive from a man between 65 and 79 years old with active COVID-19. Both conserved end residues are part of each CDR3. Each record gives: D gene, J gene, V gene, clone size, CDR3 DNA, CDR3 protein. The D gene is left open where the match is weak. Not all rows give a size; the values are once, few, many and, for expanded clones, a class.

D: NA; J: TRBJ2-1; V: TRBV10-3; size: NA; DNA: TGTGCCATCAGTGAGCCCCTGAGCTCCTACAATGAGCAGTTCTTC; CDR3: CAISEPLSSYNEQFF
D: TRBD2; J: TRBJ2-4; V: TRBV4-1; size: NA; DNA: TGCGCCAGCAGCCAACCACTAGCGGGAGGGGCCAAAAACATTCAGTACTTC; CDR3: CASSQPLAGGAKNIQYF
D: TRBD1; J: TRBJ1-1; V: TRBV5-1; size: NA; DNA: TGCGCCAGCAGCCCGGGGACAGGGGGCAAATGGACTGAAGCTTTCTTT; CDR3: CASSPGTGGKWTEAFF
D: TRBD1; J: TRBJ2-7; V: TRBV6-2/TRBV6-3; size: NA; DNA: TGTGCCAGCAGTTCGGGCCACAGGGGGCGGAATCGCGAGCAGTACTTC; CDR3: CASSSGHRGRNREQYF
D: NA; J: TRBJ1-1; V: TRBV9; size: NA; DNA: TGTGCCAGCAGCGTAGACCCTGGAGGTCGCACTGAAGCTTTCTTT; CDR3: CASSVDPGGRTEAFF
D: NA; J: TRBJ1-2; V: TRBV7-9; size: NA; DNA: TGTGCCAGCAGCCCAAGACAGGCAAAAGGCTATGGCTACACCTTC; CDR3: CASSPRQAKGYGYTF
D: TRBD1; J: TRBJ1-5; V: TRBV7-8; size: NA; DNA: TGTGCCAGCAGCCTCAGGACAGGGGGCTATTTTCAGCCCCAGCATTTT; CDR3: CASSLRTGGYFQPQHF
D: NA; J: TRBJ2-3; V: TRBV6-1; size: NA; DNA: TGTGCCAGCAGTGAAGTGGAGGCAGATACGCAGTATTTT; CDR3: CASSEVEADTQYF
D: TRBD1; J: TRBJ2-1; V: TRBV7-3; size: NA; DNA: TGTGCCAGCAGCTTGGGACAGGGAGTCTACAATGAGCAGTTCTTC; CDR3: CASSLGQGVYNEQFF
D: TRBD2; J: TRBJ2-7; V: TRBV11-2; size: NA; DNA: TGTGCCAGCAGCCCTAGCGGGGGACCCGGTTGGGAGCAGTACTTC; CDR3: CASSPSGGPGWEQYF
D: NA; J: TRBJ2-1; V: TRBV5-1; size: NA; DNA: TGCGCCAGCAGCGGTTCGCTCCTGAGCGACAATGAGCAGTTCTTC; CDR3: CASSGSLLSDNEQFF
D: NA; J: TRBJ2-1; V: TRBV18; size: NA; DNA: TGTGCCAGCTCTTCTGGACTATTATCCTACAATGAGCAGTTCTTC; CDR3: CASSSGLLSYNEQFF
D: TRBD1; J: TRBJ2-2; V: TRBV7-9; size: NA; DNA: TGTGCCAGCAACCCCCCGGGACAGGGCCTAATCTCGAACACCGGGGAGCTGTTTTTT; CDR3: CASNPPGQGLISNTGELFF
D: TRBD1; J: TRBJ2-7; V: TRBV6-5; size: NA; DNA: TGTGCCAGCAGCCCCGGACAGGCCGGTTACGAGCAGTACTTC; CDR3: CASSPGQAGYEQYF
D: TRBD1; J: TRBJ2-3; V: TRBV18; size: NA; DNA: TGTGCCAGCTCACTTAGGCGTCCGGGACAGAGCACAGATACGCAGTATTTT; CDR3: CASSLRRPGQSTDTQYF
D: TRBD2; J: TRBJ2-5; V: TRBV2; size: NA; DNA: TGTGCCAGCACCTTACTAGCGGGGAGATCATCGACCCAGTACTTC; CDR3: CASTLLAGRSSTQYF
D: TRBD2; J: TRBJ2-1; V: TRBV7-2; size: NA; DNA: TGTGCCAGCAGCCCCTCCGCGGGAGCTTCGGTCTTC; CDR3: CASSPSAGASVF
D: NA; J: TRBJ2-1; V: TRBV19; size: NA; DNA: TGTGCCAGTTCTGAACAGTCTGCCTCCTACAATGAGCAGTTCTTC; CDR3: CASSEQSASYNEQFF
D: TRBD1; J: TRBJ2-6; V: TRBV18; size: NA; DNA: TGTGCCAGCTCGCGGACCTGGGCAGGGGGCGCGAATACTGGGGCCAACGTCCTGACTTTC; CDR3: CASSRTWAGGANTGANVLTF
D: NA; J: TRBJ2-7; V: TRBV5-1; size: once; DNA: TGCGCCAGCAGCTTGAGTCCGGACACCCGAAACCAATTCTACGAGCAGTACTTC; CDR3: CASSLSPDTRNQFYEQYF
D: NA; J: TRBJ2-1; V: TRBV4-1; size: NA; DNA: TGCGCCAGCAGCCAATTCCCCAGGGGAGATGAGCAGTTCTTC; CDR3: CASSQFPRGDEQFF
D: TRBD2; J: TRBJ2-5; V: TRBV18; size: few; DNA: TGTGCCAGCTCACGTTCGGGCAGCGGGAGGGGGCAAGAGACCCAGTACTTC; CDR3: CASSRSGSGRGQETQYF